Reported below is one TCR beta chain. Trimming pared 0 bases from V and 0 bases from J, leaving 7 bases between. Germline CDR1 is SGHRS and CDR2 is YFSETQ. The CDR3 covers 15 residues. Profiled with immunoSEQ multiplex PCR; TCRdb holds only in-frame clones, not every one. Seen here are roughly 36,000 clones, 69% observed once, and the top ten hold approximately 2.5%. The sample belongs to a study of STAT5B mutations in CD4+ large granular lymphocyte leukemia. The TCR comes from a human donor in good health. Material: CD4+ T cells from blood buffy coats. The chain has TRBV5-1 and TRBJ2-1, with D unresolved. CDR3 residues: CASSLGGNSYNEQFF. The CDR3 bases are TGCGCCAGCAGCTTGGGAGGAAACTCCTACAATGAGCAGTTCTTC.